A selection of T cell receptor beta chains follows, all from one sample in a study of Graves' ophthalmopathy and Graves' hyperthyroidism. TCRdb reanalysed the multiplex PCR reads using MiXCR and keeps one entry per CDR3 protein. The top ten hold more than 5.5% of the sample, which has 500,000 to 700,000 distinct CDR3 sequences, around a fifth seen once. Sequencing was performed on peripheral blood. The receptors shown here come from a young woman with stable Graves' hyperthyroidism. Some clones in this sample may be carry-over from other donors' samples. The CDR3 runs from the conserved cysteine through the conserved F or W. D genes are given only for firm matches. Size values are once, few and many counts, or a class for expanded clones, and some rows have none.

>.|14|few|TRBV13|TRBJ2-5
TGTGCCAGTTCCCGAGGGGGGCATCGGGAGACCCAGTACTTC
CASSRGGHRETQYF
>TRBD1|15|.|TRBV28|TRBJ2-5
TGTGCCAGCAGTACAGGGGGCGCAGGGGTGGAGGCCCAGTACTTC
CASSTGGAGVEAQYF
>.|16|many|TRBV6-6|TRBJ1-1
TGTGCCAGCAATATACAGGAGGGACTGATGAACACTGAAGCTTTCTTT
CASNIQEGLMNTEAFF
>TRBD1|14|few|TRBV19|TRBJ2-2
TGTGCCAGTGGGACAGGGAGGGACACCGGGGAGCTGTTTTTT
CASGTGRDTGELFF
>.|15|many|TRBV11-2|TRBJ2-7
TGTGCCAGCAGCCAAGCTCTGGGCCGCACCTACGAGCAGTACTTC
CASSQALGRTYEQYF
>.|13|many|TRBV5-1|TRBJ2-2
TGCGCCAGCAGCCTCGACTTAACCGGGGAGCTGTTTTTT
CASSLDLTGELFF
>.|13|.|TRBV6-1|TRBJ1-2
TGTGCCAGCAGTGGTCTAGGGTCGGATGGCTACACCTTC
CASSGLGSDGYTF
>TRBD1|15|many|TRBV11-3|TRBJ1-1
TGTGCCAGCAGCTTGACCGGGACAGAGAACACTGAAGCTTTCTTT
CASSLTGTENTEAFF
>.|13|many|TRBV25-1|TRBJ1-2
TGTGCCAGCAGTGAAGTTCTCTTCTATGGCTACACCTTC
CASSEVLFYGYTF
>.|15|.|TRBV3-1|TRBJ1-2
TGTGCCAGCAGCCAAGCCGAAACAGTCTTACATGGCTACACCTTC
CASSQAETVLHGYTF
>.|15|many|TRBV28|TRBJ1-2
TGTGCCAGCAGTTCCGCCCAGGCGTTCAACTATGGCTACACCTTC
CASSSAQAFNYGYTF
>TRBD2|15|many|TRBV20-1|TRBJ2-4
TGCAGTGCCCCTAGGACTAGCGGGACTAAAAACATTCAGTACTTC
CSAPRTSGTKNIQYF
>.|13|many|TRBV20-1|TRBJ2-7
TGCAGTGCTAGAGCGGCAGGGAACGGCGAGCAGTACTTC
CSARAAGNGEQYF
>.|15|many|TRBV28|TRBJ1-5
TGTGCCAGCAGTTTACCCAGGACCGGGAATCAGCCCCAGCATTTT
CASSLPRTGNQPQHF
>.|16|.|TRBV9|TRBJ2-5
TGTGCCAGCAGCGTAGGAAATTCGGGATATCAAGAGACCCAGTACTTC
CASSVGNSGYQETQYF
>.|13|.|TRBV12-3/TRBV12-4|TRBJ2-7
TGTGCCAGCAGCCACGGGAACTCCTACGAGCAGTACTTC
CASSHGNSYEQYF
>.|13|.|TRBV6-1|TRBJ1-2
TGTGCCAGCAGTGAAGTGGGGGTTAGTGGCTACACCTTC
CASSEVGVSGYTF
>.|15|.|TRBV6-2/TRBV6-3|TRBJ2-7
TGTGCCAGCATTATGGATTGGACAGTAACCTACGAGCAGTACTTC
CASIMDWTVTYEQYF
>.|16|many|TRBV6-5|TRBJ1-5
TGTGCCAGCAGTTACTCCTCCGCGGCAGCAGATCAGCCCCAGCATTTT
CASSYSSAAADQPQHF
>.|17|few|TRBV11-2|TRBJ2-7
TGTGCCAGCAGCACCCAAATCCGGGACGGGGGACCCTACGAGCAGTACTTC
CASSTQIRDGGPYEQYF